The rows below give T cell receptor beta chains drawn from one sample of a study of cytomegalovirus exposure and HLA in healthy donors. The assay was immunoSEQ multiplex PCR, and TCRdb's table has in-frame clones only and misses some. The sample has fewer than 200,000 clones, roughly 85% seen once. The sequencing input was PBMCs. Receptors originate from a woman aged 25-40 years in good health and CMV-seronegative. CDR3s include the opening cysteine and the closing phenylalanine or tryptophan. The D gene is left open where the match is weak. Size tells how often a clone was seen (once, few, many) or the class of an expanded clone, and some rows leave it out.

J: TRBJ1-2; size: .; D: TRBD1; V: TRBV7-9; CDR3: CASSGGTGGGYTF; DNA: TGTGCCAGCAGCGGAGGGACAGGGGGCGGCTACACCTTC
J: TRBJ1-2; size: once; D: TRBD1; V: TRBV10-2; CDR3: CASSEIGSQGANYGYTF; DNA: TGCGCCAGCAGTGAGATTGGGTCCCAGGGGGCAAACTATGGCTACACCTTC
J: TRBJ2-6; size: .; D: TRBD2; V: TRBV11-3; CDR3: CASSAGLAGGGANVLTF; DNA: TGTGCCAGCAGCGCGGGACTAGCGGGTGGTGGGGCCAACGTCCTGACTTTC
J: TRBJ2-3; size: .; D: TRBD2; V: TRBV2; CDR3: CASIGLAVKTTDTQYF; DNA: TGTGCCAGCATAGGCCTAGCGGTGAAAACCACAGATACGCAGTATTTT
J: TRBJ1-4; size: .; D: .; V: TRBV6-1; CDR3: CASRVFGSEKLFF; DNA: TGTGCCAGCAGGGTTTTCGGTTCTGAAAAACTGTTTTTT
J: TRBJ1-6; size: .; D: .; V: TRBV27; CDR3: CASSSAKGRESYSYNSPLHF; DNA: TGTGCCAGCAGTTCGGCCAAAGGGAGGGAGAGCTACTCCTATAATTCACCCCTCCACTTT
J: TRBJ1-2; size: .; D: TRBD1; V: TRBV4-3; CDR3: CASSQEGQGAANYGYTF; DNA: TGCGCCAGCAGCCAAGAGGGACAGGGGGCTGCCAACTATGGCTACACCTTC
J: TRBJ2-7; size: .; D: .; V: TRBV11-3; CDR3: CASSLDYRYEQYF; DNA: TGTGCCAGCAGCTTGGACTACCGCTACGAGCAGTACTTC
J: TRBJ1-2; size: .; D: .; V: TRBV19; CDR3: CASSMGGKQNGYTF; DNA: TGTGCCAGTAGTATGGGGGGGAAACAAAATGGCTACACCTTC
J: TRBJ2-2; size: .; D: TRBD2; V: TRBV7-9; CDR3: CASSPRLSGGANTGELFF; DNA: TGTGCCAGCAGCCCGCGACTGAGCGGGGGAGCGAACACCGGGGAGCTGTTTTTT
J: TRBJ2-7; size: .; D: .; V: TRBV5-8; CDR3: CASSTSPGPRGSEQYF; DNA: TGTGCCAGCAGTACATCCCCCGGGCCAAGGGGCTCCGAGCAGTACTTC
J: TRBJ2-7; size: few; D: .; V: TRBV6-1; CDR3: CASSEEVRGPWEQYF; DNA: TGTGCCAGCAGTGAAGAGGTCAGGGGCCCATGGGAGCAGTACTTC
J: TRBJ2-2; size: .; D: TRBD1; V: TRBV10-1; CDR3: CASSAHRGLNTGELFF; DNA: TGCGCCAGCAGTGCCCACAGGGGGCTGAACACCGGGGAGCTGTTTTTT
J: TRBJ2-7; size: .; D: TRBD2; V: TRBV5-4; CDR3: CASSVGGGYEQYF; DNA: TGTGCCAGCAGCGTCGGGGGGGGCTACGAGCAGTACTTC
J: TRBJ1-2; size: .; D: .; V: TRBV28; CDR3: CASSPVVETYGYTF; DNA: TGTGCCAGCAGTCCGGTAGTGGAGACCTATGGCTACACCTTC
J: TRBJ2-7; size: .; D: .; V: TRBV4-3; CDR3: CASSQEGLGEEEQYF; DNA: TGCGCCAGCAGCCAAGAGGGGCTGGGGGAGGAGGAGCAGTACTTC
J: TRBJ1-5; size: .; D: .; V: TRBV27; CDR3: CASSSPRQPQHF; DNA: TGTGCCAGCAGTTCCCCCCGTCAGCCCCAGCATTTT
J: TRBJ2-2; size: .; D: .; V: TRBV4-1; CDR3: CASLGGRADGELFF; DNA: TGCGCCAGCCTAGGGGGGAGGGCCGACGGGGAGCTGTTTTTT
J: TRBJ1-2; size: .; D: .; V: TRBV6-5; CDR3: CATLRVGYTF; DNA: TGTGCCACCCTCAGGGTGGGCTACACCTTC
J: TRBJ2-7; size: few; D: TRBD2; V: TRBV4-3; CDR3: CASSRTSGYEQYF; DNA: TGCGCCAGCAGTCGGACTAGCGGCTACGAGCAGTACTTC
J: TRBJ2-7; size: .; D: .; V: TRBV18; CDR3: CASSPDVGQTYEQYF; DNA: TGTGCCAGCTCACCAGACGTCGGACAAACCTACGAGCAGTACTTC
J: TRBJ1-5; size: few; D: .; V: TRBV10-3; CDR3: CAISESTRPPGQPQHF; DNA: TGTGCCATCAGTGAGTCGACTCGGCCTCCGGGGCAGCCCCAGCATTTT